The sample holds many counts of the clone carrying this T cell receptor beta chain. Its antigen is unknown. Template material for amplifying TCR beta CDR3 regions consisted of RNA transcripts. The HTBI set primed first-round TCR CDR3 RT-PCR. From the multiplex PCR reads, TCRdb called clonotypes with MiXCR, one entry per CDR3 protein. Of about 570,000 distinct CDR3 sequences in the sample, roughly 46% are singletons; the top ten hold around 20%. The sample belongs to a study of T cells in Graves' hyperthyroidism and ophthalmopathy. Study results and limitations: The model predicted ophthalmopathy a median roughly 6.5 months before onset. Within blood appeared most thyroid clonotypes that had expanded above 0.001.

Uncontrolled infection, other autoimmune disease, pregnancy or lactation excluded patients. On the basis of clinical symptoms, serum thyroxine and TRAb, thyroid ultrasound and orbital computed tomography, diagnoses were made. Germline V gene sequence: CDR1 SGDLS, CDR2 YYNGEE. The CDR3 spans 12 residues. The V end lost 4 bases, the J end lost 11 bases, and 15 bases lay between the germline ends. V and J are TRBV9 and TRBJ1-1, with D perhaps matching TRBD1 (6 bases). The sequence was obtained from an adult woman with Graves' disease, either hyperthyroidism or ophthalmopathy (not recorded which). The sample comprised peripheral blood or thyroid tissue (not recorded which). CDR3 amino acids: CASSPGAGDAFF. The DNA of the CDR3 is TGTGCCAGCAGCCCAGGGGCAGGGGACGCTTTCTTT.